Each of the 16 T cell receptor beta chains below was sequenced from the same sample in a study of chemoradiotherapy in HPV16-positive cancers. Method: immunoSEQ multiplex PCR; TCRdb's copy keeps in-frame clones and lacks some. The table lists about 20,000 clones, around 90% of them singletons, with about 5% in the top ten. Sequenced material: blood, taken from a patient who underwent chemoradiotherapy. The origin of the receptors is a human donor with HPV-associated anogenital cancer.

The chain combines TRBV30 with TRBJ1-2; D perhaps matches TRBD1 (6 bases). Germline V lookup: CDR1 GTSNPN, CDR2 SVGIG (reference sequence). V was trimmed by 0 bases and J by 4 bases, leaving 15 bases between them. The CDR3 totals 15 residues. CDR3 DNA: TGTGCCTGGAGTGTACTGACGGGACAAACCTATGGCTACACCTTC. Translating it yields CAWSVLTGQTYGYTF.

The rearrangement links TRBV4-1 to TRBJ1-1; D might be TRBD1 (6 bases). The germline CDR1 and CDR2 sequences are MGHRA and YSYEKL. The CDR3 sequence is 13 residues long. The V end lost 1 base, the J end lost 7 bases, and 10 bases lay between the germline ends. The CDR3 bases are TGCGCCAGCAGCCAAGCCAGGGGATTTGAAGCTTTCTTT. The encoded protein is CASSQARGFEAFF.

The chain links TRBV19 to TRBJ1-6, with a possible D match to TRBD1 (5 bases). The V end lost 3 bases, the J end lost 9 bases, and 15 bases lay between the germline ends. The CDR3 extends over 15 amino acids. Germline V gene lookup returns CDR1 LNHDA and CDR2 SQIVND (reference sequence). CDR3 in amino acids: CASSIDRGDGSPLHF. In nucleotides, the CDR3 is TGTGCCAGTAGTATCGATCGGGGGGATGGTTCACCCCTCCACTTT.

J is TRBJ1-1 and V is TRBV11-2, with a tentative D call TRBD1 (5 bases). Germline CDR1 is SGHAT and CDR2 is FQNNGV. V was cut by 3 bases and J by 10 bases, with 18 bases left in between. CDR3 length: 14 residues. The CDR3 reads CASSLNLREGRAFF. The CDR3 nucleotides are TGTGCCAGCAGCTTGAACCTGCGGGAGGGGAGAGCTTTCTTT.

The chain recombines TRBV5-6 with TRBJ2-2; TRBD1 aligns across 10 bases. This CDR3 has 16 amino acids. The J segment lost 5 bases and the V segment lost 5 bases, leaving 9 bases of the junction unmatched. Germline V CDR1 and CDR2: SGHDT, YYEEEE. As DNA, the CDR3 is TGTGCCAGCAGTCCGGCGGACAGGGGGGCGACCGGGGAGCTGTTTTTT. This sequence encodes CASSPADRGATGELFF. Full variable domain (missing parts from reference TRBV5-6 and TRBJ2-2): DAGVTQSPTHLIKTRGQQVTLRCSPKSGHDTVSWYQQALGQGPQFIFQYYEEEERQRGNFPDRFSGHQFPNYSSELNVNALLLGDSALYLCASSPADRGATGELFFGEGSRLTVL.

J is TRBJ1-1 and V is TRBV28; possibly TRBD1 for D (5 bases). The CDR3 is 14 residues long. Germline lookup yields CDR1 MDHEN and CDR2 SYDVKM. V lost 3 bases, J lost 4 bases, and 12 bases lay in between. The DNA for the CDR3 is TGTGCCAGCAGTTTGGCAGGGTGGATCACTGAAGCTTTCTTT. This gives the protein CASSLAGWITEAFF.

The chain has TRBV10-1 and TRBJ1-5; TRBD1 is a possible D gene (6 bases). Between the trimmed V and J ends, which lost 7 bases and 6 bases, there was a span of 13 bases. There are 13 residues in the CDR3. Germline lookup yields CDR1 WNHNN and CDR2 SYGVQD (reference sequence). The CDR3 coding sequence is TGCGCCAGCATCAACAGGGCTCCTCAGCCCCAGCATTTT. It yields the protein CASINRAPQPQHF.

Regarding this clone: The sample holds other DNA sequences that translate to the same CDR3. The CDR3 sequence: CASSLVGVPYEQYF. CDR3 sequence (DNA): TGTGCCAGCAGCTTGGTCGGAGTCCCCTACGAGCAGTACTTC. V gene TRBV5-6 combines with J gene TRBJ2-7; D ambiguous. The V end was cut by 0 bases, the J end by 2 bases, with 9 bases between. The germline V gene has CDR1 SGHDT and CDR2 YYEEEE. This CDR3 comprises 14 residues.

This clone was observed once. The chain combines TRBV5-4 with TRBJ2-3; 7 bases map to TRBD1. This CDR3 is built from 14 residues. The J segment lost 3 bases and the V segment lost 3 bases, leaving 4 bases of the junction unmatched. In germline, CDR1 is SGHNT, CDR2 YYREEE (reference sequence). CDR3 DNA: TGTGCCAGCAGCTCCCGACAGGGAACAGATACGCAGTATTTT. It yields the protein CASSSRQGTDTQYF.

The chain is built from TRBV5-6 and TRBJ2-7; 7 bases fit TRBD1. The V segment lost 2 bases and the J segment 3 bases; nucleotides outside the gene matches: 5. The CDR3 loop spans 14 amino acids. Per the germline V gene, CDR1 is SGHDT and CDR2 is YYEEEE. In nucleotides, the CDR3 is TGTGCCAGCAGCTTAGAGGGGGCGAACTACGAGCAGTACTTC. Amino acid sequence: CASSLEGANYEQYF.

The rearrangement joins TRBV7-8 to TRBJ2-3; 9 bases align to TRBD1. The CDR3 length is 14 residues. Per the germline V gene, CDR1 is SGHVS and CDR2 is FQNEAQ. V was clipped by 5 bases and J by 1 base; unmatched bases: 1. The CDR3 region has the DNA TGTGCCAGCAGCAGGACAGGGGGCACAGATACGCAGTATTTT. The encoded protein is CASSRTGGTDTQYF.

This clone has just one count. V and J are TRBV19 and TRBJ2-1, with 8 bases lining up with TRBD2. J gave up 2 bases and V 8 bases, and 5 bases lay outside the gene matches. The germline V gene has CDR1 LNHDA and CDR2 SQIVND (reference sequence). The CDR3 totals 14 residues. Here the CDR3 DNA reads TGTGCCAGTGCCGGGGGGGCCACCTACAATGAGCAGTTCTTC. This sequence encodes CASAGGATYNEQFF.

This clone was detected only a few times. V and J are TRBV19 and TRBJ1-3; D unresolved. The CDR3 runs to 15 residues. Germline V gene sequence: CDR1 LNHDA, CDR2 SQIVND (reference sequence). V was pared by 5 bases and J by 4 bases, with 15 bases between. CDR3 loop: CASSSGRLIGNTIYF. CDR3 sequence (DNA): TGTGCCAGTAGTTCCGGACGGTTAATAGGAAACACCATATATTTT.

This chain uses TRBV10-3 with TRBJ1-4, with a tentative D call TRBD1 (6 bases). Trimming took off 2 bases at V and 4 bases at J, with 8 bases between the two ends. Germline CDR1 reads ENHRY; CDR2 reads SYGVKD. The CDR3 has 14 residues. As DNA, the CDR3 is TGTGCCATCAGTGAGAGGGGGTATAATGAAAAACTGTTTTTT. It codes for CAISERGYNEKLFF.

The chain has TRBV6-1 and TRBJ1-1; D gene ambiguous. This CDR3 contains 13 residues. Trimming stripped 2 bases from V and 1 base from J, with 5 bases between. Germline V gene lookup returns CDR1 MNHNS and CDR2 SASEGT. CDR3 region: CASSETWNTEAFF. Written as DNA, the CDR3 is TGTGCCAGCAGTGAAACGTGGAACACTGAAGCTTTCTTT.

V gene TRBV6-1 combines with J gene TRBJ2-7; D remains unclear. This CDR3 region has 14 residues. The V end lost 4 bases, the J end lost 5 bases, and 15 bases lay between the germline ends. In germline, CDR1 is MNHNS, CDR2 SASEGT. CDR3 DNA sequence: TGTGCCAGCAGTGCTGGCGGAAACTCGGACGAGCAGTACTTC. Protein: CASSAGGNSDEQYF.